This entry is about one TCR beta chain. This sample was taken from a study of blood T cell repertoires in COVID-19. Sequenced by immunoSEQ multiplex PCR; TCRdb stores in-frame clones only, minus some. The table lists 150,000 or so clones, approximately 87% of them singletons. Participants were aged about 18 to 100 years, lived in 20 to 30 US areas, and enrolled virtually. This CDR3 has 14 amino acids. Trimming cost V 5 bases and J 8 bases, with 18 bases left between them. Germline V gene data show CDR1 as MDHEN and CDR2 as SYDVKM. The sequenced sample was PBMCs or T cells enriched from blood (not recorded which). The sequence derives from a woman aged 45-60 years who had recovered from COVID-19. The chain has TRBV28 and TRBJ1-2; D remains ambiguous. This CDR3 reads CASSPTSGSRGYTF. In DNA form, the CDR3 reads TGTGCCAGCAGTCCCACCTCGGGGTCCAGAGGCTACACCTTC.